A single T cell receptor beta chain is shown here with its context. Antigen unknown. The sample belongs to a study of CD8 T cells in ankylosing spondylitis. Study conclusions and caveats: Made up of roughly 8 highly homologous variants, a TCR beta motif appeared characteristic of ankylosing spondylitis blood.

The germline V and J ends were trimmed by 0 bases and 4 bases, with 22 bases remaining between them. From germline, CDR1 is SGHRS and CDR2 YFSETQ. The CDR3 loop spans 18 amino acids. Libraries of TCR beta came from quantitative 5'-RACE with molecular barcodes. TCRdb reprocessed the 5' RACE reads via MiXCR and lists one record per CDR3 protein. This table has 200,000 to 250,000 distinct CDR3 sequences, around 16% appearing once. V gene TRBV5-1 combines with J gene TRBJ2-5; D is ambiguous. The sequence came from a male donor with ankylosing spondylitis. The sample consisted of blood, either unsorted or a sorted T cell fraction (not recorded which). In nucleotides, the CDR3 is TGCGCCAGCAGCTTGGAATTTTGGCAGATCTTAACAAGAGAGACCCAGTACTTC. Translated: CASSLEFWQILTRETQYF.